Each of the 2 T cell receptor beta chains below was sequenced from the same sample in a study of T cells in Graves' hyperthyroidism and ophthalmopathy. Authors of the study amplified TCR beta CDR3 regions from RNA transcripts. First-round RT-PCR of the TCR CDR3 relied on the HTBI primer set. MiXCR, applied by TCRdb to the multiplex PCR reads, yields one record per CDR3 protein. The table has hundreds of thousands of distinct CDR3 sequences, approximately 18% seen once. The sequenced material came from blood. The origin of the receptors is a woman aged 45 to 65 with Graves' hyperthyroidism that later progressed to Graves' ophthalmopathy.

This clonotype was seen more than once but under ten times. This chain uses TRBV10-2 with TRBJ2-5; D not resolved. The CDR3 length is 17 residues. Trimming took off 3 bases at V and 0 bases at J, with 17 bases between the two ends. CDR1 is WSHSY and CDR2 is SAAADI in the germline V gene. The DNA for the CDR3 is TGCGCCAGCAGTGATGGTCTAGAGTATGTCTACCAAGAGACCCAGTACTTC. Residues: CASSDGLEYVYQETQYF.

This chain connects TRBV9 to TRBJ1-3; TRBD1 matches 12 bases. J gave up 2 bases and V 3 bases, and 6 bases lay outside the gene matches. The CDR3 sequence is 17 residues long. CDR1 and CDR2 (germline): SGDLS, YYNGEE. CDR3 DNA sequence: TGTGCCAGCAGCGACGGGACAGGGGGCGAACCTGGAAACACCATATATTTT. It codes for CASSDGTGGEPGNTIYF.